This T cell receptor beta chain originates from a study of T cells in Graves' hyperthyroidism and ophthalmopathy. The V end lost 4 bases, the J end lost 4 bases, and 11 bases lay between the germline ends. Germline-derived CDR1 and CDR2 are MDHEN and SYDVKM. CDR3 length: 13 amino acids. Patients affected by ophthalmopathy presented a Clinical Activity Score of at least 3, a NOSPECS grade of at least 4, and disease duration below 3 months. From RNA transcripts, TCR beta CDR3 regions were amplified. The TCR CDR3 was amplified in a first-round RT-PCR using the HTBI primer set. Each CDR3 protein is one row after TCRdb ran MiXCR on the multiplex PCR reads. Of almost 250,000 distinct CDR3 sequences listed, about 25% are singletons. This clonotype was seen at least ten times. What it binds is not known. Findings of the study overall: Before onset, by a median of approximately 6.2 months, the model predicted ophthalmopathy. Appearing also in blood were most of the thyroid clonotypes expanded above 0.001.

This clonotype was sampled from a woman in her forties with Graves' ophthalmopathy. What was sequenced was blood. The chain links TRBV28 to TRBJ2-7, with a possible D match to TRBD1 (5 bases). CDR3 loop: CASSSGWDYEQYF. CDR3 DNA sequence: TGTGCCAGCAGTTCAGGGTGGGATTACGAGCAGTACTTC.